The 32 T cell receptor beta chains below were found in one sample sequenced in a study of T cell responses to AZD1222 COVID-19 vaccine (dated by TCRdb to the early 2020s). The meaning of the sample's time point label: baseline before first vaccination. Library generation was performed with the immunoSEQ multiplex PCR assay. TCRdb holds this immuneACCESS table with in-frame rearrangements only. Some clones are missing; in checked studies, unresolved V genes explain under half, and the rest has no known cause. The sample table lists roughly 50,000 clones, around nine tenths of them with a count of one. The ten top clones hold 3% to 4% of the sample. Sequenced here: peripheral blood, sampled on day 0 of AZD1222 vaccination. Receptors originate from an adult in good health.

J is TRBJ1-1 and V is TRBV30; no reliable D call. This CDR3 spans 9 amino acids. The germline gives CDR1 GTSNPN, CDR2 SVGIG (reference sequence). Trimming took 7 bases from V and 10 from J, leaving 10 bases between them. The CDR3 loop reads CAFQEVAFF. The CDR3 DNA reads as TGTGCCTTCCAGGAGGTAGCTTTCTTT.

The chain has TRBV27 and TRBJ1-5, with 7 positions matching TRBD1. Per germline, CDR1 MNHEY and CDR2 SMNVEV (reference sequence). The CDR3 has 15 residues. V trimming: 4 bases; J trimming: 6 bases; junction bases outside the gene matches: 9. The CDR3 sequence is CASSYKGARAQPQHF. CDR3 in DNA: TGTGCCAGCAGTTACAAGGGGGCGAGGGCTCAGCCCCAGCATTTT.

CDR3: CASSGPAGARGDEQFF. CDR3 coding DNA: TGTGCCAGCAGCGGACCAGCGGGGGCCAGAGGAGATGAGCAGTTCTTC. The rearrangement joins TRBV9 to TRBJ2-1, with 8 nucleotides matching TRBD2. V was pared by 3 bases and J by 8 bases, with 13 bases of the junction left unmatched. Per the germline V gene, CDR1 is SGDLS and CDR2 is YYNGEE. The CDR3 length is 16 residues. The whole variable domain, remainder taken from reference TRBV9 and TRBJ2-1, is DSGVTQTPKHLITATGQRVTLRCSPRSGDLSVYWYQQSLDQGLQFLIQYYNGEERAKGNILERFSAQQFPDLHSELNLSSLELGDSALYFCASSGPAGARGDEQFFGPGTRLTVL.

CDR3 bases: TGTGCCAGTAGTATAGGGTGGGACACCGGGGAGCTGTTTTTT. Protein sequence: CASSIGWDTGELFF. The chain has TRBV19 and TRBJ2-2, with D unclear. Trimming cost V 1 base and J 3 bases, with 6 bases left between them. Germline-derived CDR1 and CDR2 are LNHDA and SQIVND (reference sequence). The CDR3 consists of 14 residues.

This clone was seen only once. The rearrangement links TRBV5-6 to TRBJ2-7; weak D call: TRBD2 (6 bases). Trimming removed 0 bases at V and 0 bases at J, with 13 bases between. The CDR3 totals 16 residues. Germline-derived CDR1 and CDR2 are SGHDT and YYEEEE. CDR3 amino acids: CASSLVPGLSSYEQYF. The CDR3 coding sequence is TGTGCCAGCAGCTTGGTGCCGGGACTTAGCTCCTACGAGCAGTACTTC.

This chain links TRBV30 with TRBJ2-1; 10 nucleotides match TRBD2. This CDR3 is built from 15 residues. Trimming took 0 bases from V and 6 from J; bases not matched to a gene: 5. Germline V gene lookup returns CDR1 GTSNPN and CDR2 SVGIG (reference sequence). The CDR3 coding sequence is TGTGCCTGGAGTGTACAAGCGGGGGGGCTCAATGAGCAGTTCTTC. Translating it yields CAWSVQAGGLNEQFF.

The rearrangement joins TRBV28 to TRBJ1-1, with D tentatively TRBD1 (6 bases). This CDR3 has 12 residues. The germline V and J ends were trimmed by 4 bases and 10 bases, with 13 bases remaining between them. The germline gives CDR1 MDHEN, CDR2 SYDVKM. CDR3 protein: CASSSQGTGAFF. As DNA, the CDR3 is TGTGCCAGCAGTTCGCAGGGGACGGGAGCTTTCTTT.

The chain couples TRBV5-1 to TRBJ1-1, with a weak D call TRBD1 (5 bases). CDR1 and CDR2 (germline): SGHRS, YFSETQ. The CDR3 length is 14 residues. Trimming took 5 bases from V and 1 from J, leaving 12 bases between them. This CDR3 reads CASRPVTANTEAFF. The CDR3 DNA is TGCGCCAGCAGACCGGTGACAGCGAACACTGAAGCTTTCTTT.

V and J are TRBV24-1 and TRBJ2-2, with D hard to call. The V gene lost 9 bases and the J gene lost 1 base, with 8 bases spanning the gap. Germline CDR1 reads KGHDR; CDR2 reads SFDVKD. There are 13 residues in the CDR3. As DNA, the CDR3 is TGTGCCACCCGGGCGCAGAACACCGGGGAGCTGTTTTTT. It codes for CATRAQNTGELFF.

This chain uses TRBV28 with TRBJ1-5, with TRBD1 identical over 7 bases. The CDR3 totals 16 residues. J lost 2 bases, V lost 3 bases, and 7 bases had no gene match. CDR1 is MDHEN and CDR2 is SYDVKM in the germline V gene. The CDR3 loop reads CASSFQGVRGNQPQHF. The CDR3 DNA is TGTGCCAGCAGTTTCCAGGGGGTAAGGGGCAATCAGCCCCAGCATTTT. The variable domain in full, completed from reference TRBV28 and TRBJ1-5, reads DVKVTQSSRYLVKRTGEKVFLECVQDMDHENMFWYRQDPGLGLRLIYFSYDVKMKEKGDIPEGYSVSREKKERFSLILESASTNQTSMYLCASSFQGVRGNQPQHFGDGTRLSIL.

The rearrangement joins TRBV6-5 to TRBJ1-5; D remains ambiguous. The CDR3 covers 13 residues. CDR1 is MNHEY and CDR2 is SVGAGI in the germline V gene. Trimming took 6 bases from V and 4 from J, leaving 10 bases between them. In nucleotides, the CDR3 is TGTGCCAGCAGGGACTCTCGGAATCAGCCCCAGCATTTT. Residues: CASRDSRNQPQHF.

The V and J genes are TRBV6-2 or TRBV6-3 and TRBJ2-3; 14 nucleotides match TRBD2. The trim removed 2 bases at V and 4 bases at J, leaving 5 bases unmatched. The CDR3 contains 17 residues. Germline CDR1 is MNHEY and CDR2 is SVGEGT. CDR3 amino acids: CASSYAEGLAGADTQYF. Written as DNA, the CDR3 is TGTGCCAGCAGTTACGCGGAGGGACTAGCGGGGGCAGATACGCAGTATTTT.

The chain employs TRBV24-1 and TRBJ2-7; D gene ambiguous. Germline CDR1 reads KGHDR; CDR2 reads SFDVKD. Deletions cut 0 bases from V and 3 bases from J, with 5 bases between. CDR3 length equals 13 residues. The DNA for the CDR3 is TGTGCCACCAGTGATTTGGGCAGCTACGAGCAGTACTTC. Its translation: CATSDLGSYEQYF.

The rearrangement links TRBV7-9 to TRBJ1-2; D uncertain. The length of the CDR3 is 11 residues. Deletions cut 3 bases from V and 7 bases from J, with 6 bases between. The germline V gene has CDR1 SEHNR and CDR2 FQNEAQ (reference sequence). The CDR3 coding sequence is TGTGCCAGCAGCTTGACTATTGGCTACACCTTC. Its protein is CASSLTIGYTF.

The chain is built from TRBV6-4 and TRBJ2-2; no clear D gene. Per the germline V gene, CDR1 is MRHNA and CDR2 is SNTAGT. The CDR3 has 15 amino acids. V was pared by 3 bases and J by 3 bases, with 11 bases between. The DNA of the CDR3 is TGTGCCAGCAGTGAGGATCCCCTTCACACCGGGGAGCTGTTTTTT. It encodes CASSEDPLHTGELFF.

The DNA of the CDR3 is TGTGCCAGCAGCCAAGATAGAGAAGGTCGACAGAGGAGGACCAGAGGTGAGCAGTTCTTC. It translates to CASSQDREGRQRRTRGEQFF. V usage is TRBV3-1 (or the pseudogene TRBV3-2) and J usage is TRBJ2-1; D might be TRBD1 or TRBD2, each matching 5 bases. V lost 0 bases and J 9 bases, leaving 30 bases between the germline ends. There are 20 residues in the CDR3. Germline V gene data show CDR1 as LGHDT and CDR2 as YNNKEL (reference sequence).

This rearrangement joins TRBV2 to TRBJ1-3; D might be TRBD1 (6 bases). The CDR3 spans 16 residues. Trimming pared 5 bases from V and 1 base from J, leaving 15 bases between. Germline lookup yields CDR1 SNHLY and CDR2 FYNNEI. The CDR3 coding sequence is TGTGCCAGCAGTTCATCGACGACAGGATCTGGAAACACCATATATTTT. Amino acid sequence: CASSSSTTGSGNTIYF.

This clone occurred once. This chain connects TRBV6-5 to TRBJ2-1; the D gene could be TRBD1 or TRBD2 (5 bases each). The CDR3 is 13 residues long. Trimming shortened V by 5 bases and J by 5 bases, and 10 bases separated the two germline ends. The germline V gene has CDR1 MNHEY and CDR2 SVGAGI. The CDR3 coding sequence is TGTGCCAGCAGTCTAGGGACGGACAATGAGCAGTTCTTC. This encodes CASSLGTDNEQFF.

V gene TRBV6-2 or TRBV6-3 combines with J gene TRBJ1-1, with D possibly being TRBD1 (5 bases). Germline CDR1 is MNHEY and CDR2 is SVGEGT. V lost 0 bases, J lost 6 bases, and 26 bases lay in between. The CDR3 is 19 residues long. For the CDR3, the DNA is TGTGCCAGCAGTTACTCGAGCTCTGCAGGGAGGAGGAGGGGCGCTGAAGCTTTCTTT. This sequence encodes CASSYSSSAGRRRGAEAFF.

The V call is TRBV5-1, the J call TRBJ1-2; TRBD1 matches at 7 bases. V lost 4 bases to trimming and J lost 3 bases; unmatched junction nucleotides: 6. The CDR3 extends over 14 amino acids. Germline V gene sequence: CDR1 SGHRS, CDR2 YFSETQ. The CDR3 region has the DNA TGCGCCAGCAGCCCCGGACAGGCGCACTATGGCTACACCTTC. Translation gives CASSPGQAHYGYTF.

CDR3 loop: CASSRGRYNEQFF. DNA of the CDR3: TGTGCCAGCAGCCGGGGCCGGTACAATGAGCAGTTCTTC. The chain employs TRBV6-5 and TRBJ2-1; D assignment may be TRBD1 or TRBD2 (5 bases each). Germline V lookup: CDR1 MNHEY, CDR2 SVGAGI. The CDR3 loop spans 13 amino acids. Trimming stripped 6 bases from V and 4 bases from J, with 10 bases between.

The V call is TRBV6-1, the J call TRBJ1-1; 7 bases map to TRBD1. The J segment lost 7 bases and the V segment lost 4 bases, leaving 3 bases of the junction unmatched. This CDR3 has 12 residues. From germline, CDR1 is MNHNS and CDR2 SASEGT. CDR3 in amino acids: CASSGQGLEAFF. The DNA of the CDR3 is TGTGCCAGCAGTGGACAGGGCCTTGAAGCTTTCTTT.

The chain links TRBV29-1 to TRBJ2-2, with D possibly TRBD1 on 6 matching bases. V lost 6 bases to trimming and J lost 1 base, with 12 bases between them. The CDR3 runs to 14 residues. The V gene's germline CDR1 is SQVTM and CDR2 ANQGSEA. The CDR3 spells CSVRTVKNTGELFF. CDR3 nucleotide sequence: TGCAGCGTACGGACAGTAAAGAACACCGGGGAGCTGTTTTTT.

The chain carries TRBV6-2 or TRBV6-3 and TRBJ2-1, with 13 nucleotides matching TRBD2. CDR3 size: 16 residues. CDR1 MNHEY and CDR2 SVGEGT come from the germline V gene. V shed 6 bases, J shed 5 bases, and the junction held 7 bases outside the gene matches. CDR3 DNA: TGTGCCAGCAGCCCACTCGGGACTAGCGGGGACAATGAGCAGTTCTTC. Its protein is CASSPLGTSGDNEQFF.

V gene TRBV9 combines with J gene TRBJ2-7; unclear D gene. The CDR3 consists of 14 residues. With 4 bases removed from V and 2 bases from J, the gap between germline ends came to 13 bases. Germline V CDR1 and CDR2: SGDLS, YYNGEE. The DNA of the CDR3 is TGTGCCAGCAGCACCACGGATGCCCCCTACGAGCAGTACTTC. Translating it yields CASSTTDAPYEQYF. Full variable domain (outside the CDR3, taken from reference TRBV9 and TRBJ2-7): DSGVTQTPKHLITATGQRVTLRCSPRSGDLSVYWYQQSLDQGLQFLIQYYNGEERAKGNILERFSAQQFPDLHSELNLSSLELGDSALYFCASSTTDAPYEQYFGPGTRLTVT.

The CDR3 coding sequence is TGCAGTGCCAGTGACAGGGGACGGTCCTACGAGCAGTACTTC. Protein: CSASDRGRSYEQYF. V usage is TRBV20-1 and J usage is TRBJ2-7, with TRBD1 identical over 8 bases. Unmatched junction bases numbered 8, after V lost 6 bases and J lost 1 base. The CDR3 is 14 residues long. The V gene's germline CDR1 is DFQATT and CDR2 SNEGSKA (reference sequence).

The rearrangement uses TRBV7-3 and TRBJ1-6, with D maybe TRBD1 (5 bases). Germline CDR1 reads SGHTA; CDR2 reads FQGTGA. Trimming took off 4 bases at V and 5 bases at J, with 9 bases between the two ends. This CDR3 spans 14 amino acids. As DNA, the CDR3 is TGTGCCAGCAGCTACGGGACTGATAATTCACCCCTCCACTTT. Protein: CASSYGTDNSPLHF.

The chain couples TRBV4-1 to TRBJ1-1; 8 positions match TRBD1. The CDR3 spans 16 residues. With 4 bases clipped from V and 0 bases from J, the junction kept 7 bases outside the gene matches. Per the germline V gene, CDR1 is MGHRA and CDR2 is YSYEKL. CDR3 sequence: CASSLQTGVLNTEAFF. CDR3 sequence (DNA): TGCGCCAGCAGCCTACAGACAGGGGTCTTGAACACTGAAGCTTTCTTT.

The V gene is TRBV5-4, the J gene TRBJ2-1; D may be TRBD2 (7 bases). The CDR3 loop spans 14 amino acids. Germline V CDR1 and CDR2: SGHNT, YYREEE (reference sequence). Trimming stripped 5 bases from V and 7 bases from J, with 16 bases between. CDR3 protein: CASSWEGDINEQFF. In nucleotides, the CDR3 is TGTGCCAGCAGTTGGGAGGGGGATATTAATGAGCAGTTCTTC.

In this sample, this clone turned up once. The V gene is TRBV6-5, the J gene TRBJ1-6; D not certain. Germline V gene lookup returns CDR1 MNHEY and CDR2 SVGAGI. The V and J ends lost 4 bases and 8 bases respectively, with 6 bases between them. CDR3 size: 12 residues. The CDR3 sequence: CASSLADSPLHF. The CDR3 region has the DNA TGTGCCAGCAGTTTGGCCGATTCACCCCTCCACTTT.

J is TRBJ2-3 and V is TRBV7-9; 9 nucleotides match TRBD2. The germline V gene has CDR1 SEHNR and CDR2 FQNEAQ (reference sequence). The CDR3 is 19 residues long. V gave up 6 bases and J gave up 1 base; unmatched junction bases: 17. The CDR3 protein is CASRPNLAGPLEGTDTQYF. The CDR3 nucleotides are TGTGCCAGCAGGCCTAATCTAGCGGGGCCGCTAGAAGGCACAGATACGCAGTATTTT.

The gene calls are TRBV11-1 and TRBJ2-7; TRBD1 aligns across 9 bases. CDR3 length equals 14 residues. Unmatched junction bases numbered 7, after V lost 5 bases and J lost 5 bases. Germline CDR1 SGHAT, CDR2 FQDESV (reference sequence). The CDR3 loop is CASSNRDRVNEQYF. In DNA, the CDR3 is TGTGCCAGCAGCAACCGGGACAGGGTAAACGAGCAGTACTTC.